This TCR beta chain was recovered during a study of blood T cell repertoires in COVID-19. Looking at the study overall: Sites in the United States, Italy and Spain provided acute and convalescent COVID-19 samples. Sample material is recorded as cDNA or gDNA derived from T cells, B-cell-depleted T cells, or PBMCs.

In the source study's methods: Estimated nucleated cell counts came from reference gene primer amplification. Assay used: immunoSEQ multiplex PCR; TCRdb lists only in-frame clones, some missing. Clone size and V and J calls were adopted from that table, with D and trimming inferred from the DNA. This table holds more than 50,000 clones, approximately 85% found once. Sequenced input: peripheral blood. The receptor was derived from a human donor in a cohort sampled during active COVID-19.

The CDR3 spells CASSLGMGGGSVADTQYF. For the CDR3, the DNA is TGTGCCAGCAGCTTAGGAATGGGCGGGGGGAGTGTGGCAGATACGCAGTATTTT. This chain links TRBV7-2 with TRBJ2-3, with TRBD2 matching 8 bases. The CDR3 spans 18 residues. Germline V gives CDR1 SGHTA, CDR2 FQGNSA. The junction had 13 bases not matched to a gene; V was cut back by 1 base and J by 4 bases. Supplemented by reference TRBV7-2 and TRBJ2-3, the full variable domain reads GAGVSQSPSNKVTEKGKDVELRCDPISGHTALYWYRQSLGQGLEFLIYFQGNSAPDKSGLPSDRFSAERTGGSVSTLTIQRTQQEDSAVYLCASSLGMGGGSVADTQYFGPGTRLTVL.